The entry that follows covers one TCR beta chain sequence. Its matching antigen is unknown. The data belong to a study of T-cell reconstitution after alpha-beta-depleted transplantation in children. General observations from the study: T-cell numbers and diversity, one year after transplant, stemmed largely from T cells that were newly produced. Expanded clones from the graft, numbering several hundred, reportedly supplied alpha-beta T cells about two months after transplant. Some patients owed their high day-60 TCRbeta diversity to surviving recipient T cells and thymic progenitors.

Preparing the TCRbeta library involved the use of unique molecular identifiers. TCRdb processed the PCR reads anew with MiXCR; each CDR3 protein has one entry. The sample contains fewer than 1 million distinct CDR3 sequences, under 20% of which appear only once. This clonotype was sampled from a male patient between 5 and 17 years old who had a stem cell transplant for acute lymphoblastic leukemia, so the T cells may come from the graft donor. Material: PBMCs, mostly from graft donor cells, obtained 360 days after TCRalphabeta/CD19-depleted stem cell transplant.

DNA for the CDR3: TGCGCCAGCAGCCAGGACGAGGTCCCGGGCACAGATACGCAGTATTTT. Residues: CASSQDEVPGTDTQYF. The chain has TRBV4-1 and TRBJ2-3; D call uncertain. Trimming took 3 bases from V and 1 from J, leaving 14 bases between them. The CDR3 is made up of 16 amino acids. Germline V gene sequence: CDR1 MGHRA, CDR2 YSYEKL.